The TCR beta chain described here comes from a study of control samples from healthy donors and cancer patients. Data came from immunoSEQ multiplex PCR; TCRdb stores just in-frame clones and leaves some out. The data contain approximately 71,000 clones, roughly 91% of them singletons. Germline V gives CDR1 SGHVS, CDR2 FQNEAQ. This CDR3 has 14 amino acids. The V and J ends lost 0 bases and 3 bases respectively, with 8 bases between them. The material sequenced was PBMCs. This clonotype was obtained from a man aged 55 to 70 with lung cancer. The chain recombines TRBV7-8 with TRBJ1-1; the D is unclear. This CDR3 is CASSLAETHTEAFF. CDR3 coding DNA: TGTGCCAGCAGCTTAGCCGAGACACACACTGAAGCTTTCTTT. Complete variable domain (other parts from reference TRBV7-8 and TRBJ1-1): GAGVSQSPRYKVAKRGQDVALRCDPISGHVSLFWYQQALGQGPEFLTYFQNEAQLDKSGLPSDRFFAERPEGSVSTLKIQRTQQEDSAVYLCASSLAETHTEAFFGQGTRLTVV.